This T cell receptor beta chain was sequenced during a study of T cell repertoires in cytomegalovirus infection (dated 2019 in TCRdb). Notes on the research overall: Peptide stimulations targeted recently identified HLA-C-restricted CMV epitopes, whose presentation resists viral immunomodulation, together with well-studied HLA-B-restricted epitopes. The HLA type of each donor mattered for the analysis, because public TCR beta signatures pointed to carriage of CMV infection along with the matching HLA type.

Paper-wide results and their limitations: Carriers of CMV infection plus the relevant HLA type were discriminated by the cumulative frequency of public TCR beta family members in the study cohort and in an independent approximately 340-donor cohort. In the ex vivo response, HLA-C-restricted CMV-specific TCR beta clonotypes were dominant, and in two of eight donors the single most frequent clonotype came from this HLA-C-restricted group.

This clonotype has a handful of counts. Its recognized antigen is unknown. No per-base quality is available; no much larger clone lies one base away. V is shortened by 3 bases, J by 0 bases, and the region joining them spans 12 bases. CDR1 and CDR2 are drawn from the germline V gene: SGHRS, YFSETQ. The CDR3 goes from the cysteine to the phenylalanine over 16 residues. Of all the DNA, just the CDR3 is kept, 48 bases in frame from base 1. The run used an Illumina HiSeq 1500. TCRdb reprocessing: public reads trimmed at Q25 with fastp, clones called with MiXCR, in-frame beta chains kept. Rows with one shared CDR3 protein collapse into an entry with the most common genes and DNA. The sample table lists around 25,000 distinct CDR3 sequences, 22% of them with a count of one. Approximately 91% of the sample rests with the top ten. According to the study, the label for this sample's treatment or condition signals: in vitro stimulation with specific CMV peptide epitopes to enrich CMV-specific T cells.

This receptor was identified in a human donor in good health (CMV status not recorded). Some clones in this sample may be carry-over from other donors' samples. The starting material was CD8+ T cells from cultured PBMCs, obtained from culture after CMV antigen stimulation. The V and J genes are TRBV5-1 and TRBJ2-2; TRBD1 is a weak D gene call, 5 bases matching. The sequenced DNA is TGCGCCAGCAGCTCCCAGCCAGGGACGAACACCGGGGAGCTGTTTTTT. This codes for CASSSQPGTNTGELFF.